This T cell receptor (beta chain) was sequenced in a study of response to subunit inactivated influenza vaccine. The study's findings and limits: Researchers suggested that each seasonal influenza vaccination recruits few new T cells.

There are many counts of this clonotype. Its antigen is unknown. TCRdb called the RT-PCR reads again in MiXCR, with one record for every CDR3 protein. The repertoire holds about 500,000 distinct CDR3 sequences, with 6% to 9% as singletons. Trimming took off 6 bases at V and 3 bases at J, with 12 bases between the two ends. The CDR3 covers 13 residues. Germline V gives CDR1 SGHTA, CDR2 FQGNSA. Sequenced material: PBMCs from blood, taken 23 months after vaccination. The origin of this receptor is a man in his fifties or sixties who received an inactivated influenza vaccine. This chain links TRBV7-2 with TRBJ2-7; possible D gene TRBD1, 5 bases. The CDR3 spells CASSKGVYYEQYF. The CDR3 nucleotides read TGTGCCAGCAGTAAAGGGGTGTACTACGAGCAGTACTTC.